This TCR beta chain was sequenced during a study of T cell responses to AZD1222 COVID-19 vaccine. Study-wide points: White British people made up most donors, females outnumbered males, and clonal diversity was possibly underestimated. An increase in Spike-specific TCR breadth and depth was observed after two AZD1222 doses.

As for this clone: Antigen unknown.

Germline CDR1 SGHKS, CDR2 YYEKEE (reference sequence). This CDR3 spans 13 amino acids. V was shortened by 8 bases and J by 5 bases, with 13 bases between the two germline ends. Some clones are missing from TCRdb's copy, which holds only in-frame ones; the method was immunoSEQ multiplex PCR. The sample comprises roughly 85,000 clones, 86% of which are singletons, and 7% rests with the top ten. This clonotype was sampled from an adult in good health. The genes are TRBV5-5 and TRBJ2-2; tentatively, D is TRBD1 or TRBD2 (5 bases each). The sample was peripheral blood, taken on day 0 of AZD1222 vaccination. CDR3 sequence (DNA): TGTGCCAGTTCACGTTGGGGGACCGGGGAGCTGTTTTTT. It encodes CASSRWGTGELFF.